One sample yielded the 10 T cell receptor beta chains listed below, sequenced in a study of T cell repertoires in cytomegalovirus infection. TCRdb analysed the reads with MiXCR anew, one entry per CDR3 protein. The sample lists a few hundred thousand distinct CDR3 sequences; roughly a sixth were seen once. The material sequenced was PBMCs. The receptors derive from a human donor in good health (CMV status not recorded). Some clones in this sample may be carry-over from other donors' samples.

At least ten counts were recorded for this clonotype. CDR3 nucleotides: TGTGCCACCGGCCGGGGAAATATGTACCAAGAGACCCAGTACTTC. Its translation is CATGRGNMYQETQYF. The chain recombines TRBV7-2 with TRBJ2-5, with D possibly being TRBD2 (5 bases). This CDR3 spans 15 amino acids. Per germline, CDR1 SGHTA and CDR2 FQGNSA. V lost 10 bases, J lost 0 bases, and 18 bases lay in between.

J is TRBJ2-7 and V is TRBV20-1; 9 bases match TRBD1. Germline CDR1 DFQATT, CDR2 SNEGSKA (reference sequence). CDR3 length: 14 amino acids. V lost 6 bases, J lost 3 bases, and 9 bases stayed unmatched. This CDR3 reads CSAAYRGPHYEQYF. The CDR3 bases are TGCAGTGCCGCCTACAGGGGGCCTCACTACGAGCAGTACTTC.

This clonotype turned up a few times. The J gene is TRBJ2-5, the V gene TRBV14; D might be TRBD1 (5 bases). The length of the CDR3 is 13 residues. CDR1 is SGHDN, CDR2 FVKESK, per germline. The V end lost 10 bases, the J end lost 2 bases, and 14 bases lay between the germline ends. CDR3 sequence reads: CANTPRQQETQYF. The CDR3 DNA sequence: TGTGCCAACACACCGCGACAGCAAGAGACCCAGTACTTC.

V gene TRBV2 combines with J gene TRBJ1-1; D call uncertain. This CDR3 spans 14 amino acids. Trimming shortened V by 5 bases and J by 4 bases, and 14 bases separated the two germline ends. Germline V gene sequence: CDR1 SNHLY, CDR2 FYNNEI. The CDR3 spells CASSREGSTTEAFF. The CDR3 DNA is TGTGCCAGCAGTAGGGAAGGGTCCACCACTGAAGCTTTCTTT.

The V gene is TRBV10-3, the J gene TRBJ1-5; D is unclear. Looked up from germline, CDR1 is ENHRY and CDR2 is SYGVKD. V was pared by 10 bases and J by 6 bases, with 16 bases between. The CDR3 consists of 13 residues. CDR3 amino acids: CATVGGTSQPQHF. The CDR3 DNA reads TGTGCCACCGTTGGTGGTACTAGTCAGCCCCAGCATTTT.

In its sample, this clonotype was seen many times. V gene TRBV28 combines with J gene TRBJ1-4; D unclear. This CDR3 region has 17 residues. Looked up from germline, CDR1 is MDHEN and CDR2 is SYDVKM. The V and J ends lost 2 bases and 8 bases respectively, with 21 bases between them. The DNA for the CDR3 is TGTGCCAGCAGTTTACTCCACTATGTGAGAAAGGCCGAAAAACTGTTTTTT. Translating it yields CASSLLHYVRKAEKLFF.

This clonotype was recorded at least ten times. The rearrangement uses TRBV12-3 or TRBV12-4 and TRBJ2-4; D perhaps matches TRBD1 (7 bases). V was shortened by 3 bases and J by 9 bases, with 18 bases between the two germline ends. The CDR3 runs 15 residues. CDR3: CASSLEGAGWSIQYF. CDR3 DNA: TGTGCCAGCAGTTTGGAGGGGGCGGGTTGGAGCATTCAGTACTTC.

This clonotype was recorded many times. The gene calls are TRBV11-3 and TRBJ2-1, with a weak D call TRBD1 (5 bases). Germline assignment: CDR1 SGHNT and CDR2 YENEEA. The CDR3 runs to 15 residues. Trimming took 1 base from V and 5 from J, leaving 12 bases between them. The CDR3 sequence: CASSLGGSVDNEQFF. In DNA form, the CDR3 reads TGTGCCAGCAGCTTAGGGGGCTCCGTGGACAATGAGCAGTTCTTC.

This clonotype showed up many times. The V gene is TRBV7-9, the J gene TRBJ2-7; 9 positions agree with TRBD2. V lost 3 bases to trimming and J lost 3 bases; unmatched junction nucleotides: 3. This CDR3 is built from 14 residues. The germline CDR1 and CDR2 sequences are SEHNR and FQNEAQ (reference sequence). In DNA form, the CDR3 reads TGTGCCAGCAGCTTTGAACTAGCGGGCTACGAGCAGTACTTC. This sequence encodes CASSFELAGYEQYF.

This rearrangement joins TRBV6-5 to TRBJ1-5; maybe TRBD1 (6 bases). The V end lost 6 bases, the J end lost 3 bases, and 18 bases lay between the germline ends. CDR3 length equals 16 residues. CDR1 and CDR2 from the germline V gene are MNHEY and SVGAGI. The CDR3 DNA reads TGTGCCAGCAGCGGGTCAGCAGGGGCATACAATCAGCCCCAGCATTTT. It specifies CASSGSAGAYNQPQHF.